This T cell receptor beta chain was documented in a study of shared clonotypes between healthy human individuals. The overall study: Used for every donor were three CD4 naive, three CD4 memory, two CD8 naive and one CD8 memory plate.

Study observations and caveats: Sequencing depth was a factor that was expected to affect clonotype sharing among donors.

Selected positively for CCR7 and CD45RO-negative, naive CD8 cells excluded terminally differentiated effector memory CD45RA+ cells. There were no recent acute infections or vaccinations among the donors, who were healthy HIV-negative adults. Here immunoSEQ multiplex PCR was the method, and the copy in TCRdb shows in-frame clones only, minus some. The sample contains about 2.1 million clones, about 94% of which appear only once. The V and J ends lost 2 bases and 5 bases, in that order; junction bases with no gene match: 3. Germline CDR1 and CDR2: ENHRY and SYGVKD. The CDR3 is 14 residues long. This clone has only one observation. Its matching antigen is unknown.

This TCR was recovered from a man younger than 35 in good health. Some clones in this sample may be carry-over from other donors' samples. The specimen was naive CD8+ T cells from PBMCs. This chain uses TRBV10-3 with TRBJ2-7, with 10 nucleotides matching TRBD1. The chain's CDR3 is CAISEDRGQHEQYF. The CDR3 region has the DNA TGTGCCATCAGTGAGGACAGGGGGCAACACGAGCAGTACTTC.